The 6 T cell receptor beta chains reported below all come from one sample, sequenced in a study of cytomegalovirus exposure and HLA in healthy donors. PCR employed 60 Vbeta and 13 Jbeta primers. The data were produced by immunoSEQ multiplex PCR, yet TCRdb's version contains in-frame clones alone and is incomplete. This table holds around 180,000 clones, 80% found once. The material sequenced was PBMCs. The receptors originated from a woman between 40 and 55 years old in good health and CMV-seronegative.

DNA for the CDR3: TGTGCCAGCAGCGTCTTCCAACAGGGTCCCAATGAAAAACTGTTTTTT. Translating it yields CASSVFQQGPNEKLFF. The chain carries TRBV9 and TRBJ1-4, with a tentative D call TRBD1 (6 bases). The CDR3 has 16 residues. Germline V gene lookup returns CDR1 SGDLS and CDR2 YYNGEE. The ends were cut back, 2 bases at V and 5 bases at J, with 16 bases in the middle.

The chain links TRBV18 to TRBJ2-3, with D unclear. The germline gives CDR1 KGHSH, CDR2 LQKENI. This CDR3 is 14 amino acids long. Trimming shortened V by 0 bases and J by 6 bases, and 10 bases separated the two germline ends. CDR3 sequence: CASSPPSSPDTQYF. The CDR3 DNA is TGTGCCAGCTCACCACCGAGCTCGCCGGATACGCAGTATTTT.

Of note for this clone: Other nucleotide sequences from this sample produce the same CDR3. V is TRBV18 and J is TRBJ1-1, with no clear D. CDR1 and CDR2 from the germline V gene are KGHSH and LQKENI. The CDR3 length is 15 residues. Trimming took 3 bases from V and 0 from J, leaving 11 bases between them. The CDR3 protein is CASSPRGGVNTEAFF. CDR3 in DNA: TGTGCCAGCTCACCCCGGGGAGGCGTGAACACTGAAGCTTTCTTT.

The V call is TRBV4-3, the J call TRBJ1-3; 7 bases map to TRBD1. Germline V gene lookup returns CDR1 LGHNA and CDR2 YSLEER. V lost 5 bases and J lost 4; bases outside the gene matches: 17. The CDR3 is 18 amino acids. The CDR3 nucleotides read TGCGCCAGCAGCGAGGATCCCGGGACAGCTGTGTCCGGAAACACCATATATTTT. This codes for CASSEDPGTAVSGNTIYF.

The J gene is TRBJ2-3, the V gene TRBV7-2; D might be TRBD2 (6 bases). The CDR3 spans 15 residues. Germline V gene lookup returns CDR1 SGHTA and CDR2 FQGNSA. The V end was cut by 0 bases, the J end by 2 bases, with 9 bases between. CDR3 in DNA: TGTGCCAGCAGCTTAGCTAGCGGAAACACAGATACGCAGTATTTT. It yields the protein CASSLASGNTDTQYF.

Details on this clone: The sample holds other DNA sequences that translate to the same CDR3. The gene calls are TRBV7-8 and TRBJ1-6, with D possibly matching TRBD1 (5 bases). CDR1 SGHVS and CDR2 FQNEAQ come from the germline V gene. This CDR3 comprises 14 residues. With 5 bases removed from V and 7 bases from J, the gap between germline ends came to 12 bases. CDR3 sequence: CASSGTGSNSPLHF. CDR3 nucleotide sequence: TGTGCCAGCAGCGGAACAGGTTCGAATTCACCCCTCCACTTT.